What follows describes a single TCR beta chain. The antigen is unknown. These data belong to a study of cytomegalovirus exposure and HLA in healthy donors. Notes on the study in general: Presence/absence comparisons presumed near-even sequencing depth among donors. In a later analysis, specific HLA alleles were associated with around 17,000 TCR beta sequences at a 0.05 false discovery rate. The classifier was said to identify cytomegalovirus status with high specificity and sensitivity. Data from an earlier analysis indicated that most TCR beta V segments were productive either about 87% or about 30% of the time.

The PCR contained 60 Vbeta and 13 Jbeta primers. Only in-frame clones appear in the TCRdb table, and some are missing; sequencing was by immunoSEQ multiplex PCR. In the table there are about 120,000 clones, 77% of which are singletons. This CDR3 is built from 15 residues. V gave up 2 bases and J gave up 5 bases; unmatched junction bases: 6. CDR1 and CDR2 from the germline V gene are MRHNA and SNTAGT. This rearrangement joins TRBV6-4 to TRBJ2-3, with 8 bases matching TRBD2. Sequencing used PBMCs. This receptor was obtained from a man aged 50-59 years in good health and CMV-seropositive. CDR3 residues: CASSDTTSAGDTQYF. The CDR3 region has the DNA TGTGCCAGCAGTGACACGACTAGCGCCGGAGATACGCAGTATTTT.